Below are 18 T cell receptor beta chains sequenced from a single sample in a study of PD-1 blockade in mismatch repair-deficient tumors. Generated by immunoSEQ multiplex PCR, the TCRdb table keeps only in-frame clones and is missing some. Of about 60,000 clones in the sample, approximately 88% were seen once. Here the sequenced sample was peripheral blood, taken 52 weeks after starting pembrolizumab. The origin of the receptors is an adult with mismatch repair-deficient cancer.

The chain couples TRBV4-2 to TRBJ2-5; the D is unclear. CDR1 LGHNA and CDR2 YNFKEQ come from the germline V gene. The length of the CDR3 is 14 residues. V lost 0 bases to trimming and J lost 3 bases, with 8 bases between them. CDR3 loop: CASSQEDTEETQYF. The CDR3 DNA reads TGTGCCAGCAGCCAAGAGGATACGGAAGAGACCCAGTACTTC.

V usage is TRBV7-3 and J usage is TRBJ2-7, with D tentatively TRBD1 or TRBD2 (6 bases each). This CDR3 is 16 amino acids long. CDR1 and CDR2 (germline): SGHTA, FQGTGA. Trimming removed 6 bases at V and 4 bases at J, with 22 bases between. The CDR3 DNA sequence: TGTGCCAGCAGGTTAGCCCGGGGGCGGCTCCTATACGAGCAGTACTTC. Its translation: CASRLARGRLLYEQYF.

The chain employs TRBV4-3 and TRBJ2-3; 9 positions match TRBD2. The length of the CDR3 is 15 residues. In germline, CDR1 is LGHNA, CDR2 YSLEER. With 0 bases clipped from V and 8 bases from J, the junction kept 6 bases outside the gene matches. The DNA for the CDR3 is TGCGCCAGCAGCCAAGACACTAGCGGGCGTGGTACGCAGTATTTT. Protein: CASSQDTSGRGTQYF.

The rearrangement joins TRBV11-2 to TRBJ2-1, with 8 nucleotides matching TRBD2. Germline loops: CDR1 SGHAT, CDR2 FQNNGV. The V gene end was trimmed by 1 base and the J gene end by 9 bases; junction bases not matched to a gene: 5. This CDR3 has 14 residues. The CDR3 region has the DNA TGTGCCAGCAGCTTAGCGGGAGGGAATGGTGAGCAGTTCTTC. It specifies CASSLAGGNGEQFF.

Only one count was recorded for this clone. V and J are TRBV5-8 and TRBJ2-3, with D uncertain. Looked up from germline, CDR1 is SGHTS and CDR2 is YDEGEE. The ends were cut back, 0 bases at V and 0 bases at J, with 8 bases in the middle. This CDR3 region has 15 residues. The CDR3 reads CASSLGGVSTDTQYF. DNA of the CDR3: TGTGCCAGCAGCTTGGGTGGGGTTAGCACAGATACGCAGTATTTT.

The chain employs TRBV6-4 and TRBJ2-3; weak D call: TRBD2 (6 bases). The CDR3 length is 18 residues. CDR1 is MRHNA, CDR2 SNTAGT, per germline. V lost 2 bases and J 0 bases, leaving 18 bases between the germline ends. This CDR3 is CASSDKASEPSSTDTQYF. The CDR3 nucleotides are TGTGCCAGCAGTGACAAGGCTAGCGAACCATCTAGCACAGATACGCAGTATTTT.

A single count supports this clone. This chain joins TRBV6-1 and TRBJ2-5; D may match TRBD1 or TRBD2 (6 bases each). The germline gives CDR1 MNHNS, CDR2 SASEGT. CDR3 length: 15 residues. V was cut by 4 bases and J by 4 bases, with 16 bases left in between. CDR3 protein: CASSVFGGVGETQYF. In DNA form, the CDR3 reads TGTGCCAGCAGTGTCTTCGGGGGCGTGGGAGAGACCCAGTACTTC.

The chain employs TRBV7-9 and TRBJ2-1; no clear D gene. CDR1 is SEHNR and CDR2 is FQNEAQ in the germline V gene (reference sequence). This CDR3 is 11 amino acids long. The germline V and J ends were trimmed by 6 bases and 10 bases, with 10 bases remaining between them. Here the CDR3 reads CASRRTMEQFF. CDR3 nucleotide sequence: TGTGCCAGCAGACGGACCATGGAGCAGTTCTTC.

The chain recombines TRBV15 with TRBJ2-1; D may correspond to TRBD1 or TRBD2 (5 bases each). Germline lookup yields CDR1 LNHNV and CDR2 YYDKDF (reference sequence). V was trimmed by 0 bases and J by 9 bases, leaving 15 bases between them. CDR3 length: 15 residues. The CDR3 protein is CATSRDRGLQGEQFF. In DNA, the CDR3 is TGTGCCACCAGCAGAGATCGGGGCCTTCAAGGTGAGCAGTTCTTC.

The chain has TRBV4-1 and TRBJ2-1, with 12 bases that match TRBD2. The CDR3 covers 15 residues. In germline, CDR1 is MGHRA, CDR2 YSYEKL. Trimming cost V 4 bases and J 3 bases; bases outside gene matches: 1. CDR3 bases: TGCGCCAGCAGCCCGACTAGCGGGAGCTACAATGAGCAGTTCTTC. Translation gives CASSPTSGSYNEQFF.

V is TRBV25-1 and J is TRBJ1-1; D is possibly TRBD1 (5 bases). There are 14 residues in the CDR3. The ends were cut back, 3 bases at V and 1 base at J, with 9 bases in the middle. CDR1 and CDR2 from the germline V gene are MGHDK and SYGVNS. CDR3 coding DNA: TGTGCCAGCAGTGACGAGGGGCCGAACACTGAAGCTTTCTTT. Translating gives CASSDEGPNTEAFF.

This CDR3 reads CASSRKGIQETQYF. DNA of the CDR3: TGTGCCAGCAGTAGGAAGGGCATCCAAGAGACCCAGTACTTC. This sequence joins TRBV6-5 and TRBJ2-5; D is uncertain. Germline values: CDR1 MNHEY, CDR2 SVGAGI. This CDR3 is built from 14 residues. V gave up 5 bases and J gave up 1 base, with 11 bases separating them.

The rearrangement uses TRBV19 and TRBJ1-1; 7 bases agree with TRBD1. This CDR3 has 16 residues. With 1 base clipped from V and 6 bases from J, the junction kept 11 bases outside the gene matches. Germline V lookup: CDR1 LNHDA, CDR2 SQIVND (reference sequence). The CDR3: CASSIGRDRGLSEAFF. DNA of the CDR3: TGTGCCAGTAGTATAGGCCGGGATAGGGGGCTTTCTGAAGCTTTCTTT.

Only one count was recorded for this clone. V gene TRBV30 combines with J gene TRBJ1-2; D uncertain. V was trimmed by 3 bases and J by 8 bases, leaving 10 bases between them. CDR1 is GTSNPN, CDR2 SVGIG, per germline (reference sequence). There are 11 residues in the CDR3. In DNA, the CDR3 is TGTGCCTGGAGGAACTGGTGGGGCTACACCTTC. Translation: CAWRNWWGYTF.

This chain uses TRBV6-6 with TRBJ1-1, with a weak D call TRBD1 (5 bases). Trimming shortened V by 8 bases and J by 0 bases, and 19 bases separated the two germline ends. The CDR3 covers 16 residues. Looked up from germline, CDR1 is MNHNY and CDR2 is SVGAGI (reference sequence). DNA for the CDR3: TGTGCCAGCGGGAAGTATGAGGGGTCGGTGAACACTGAAGCTTTCTTT. This sequence encodes CASGKYEGSVNTEAFF.

The chain joins TRBV10-3 to TRBJ1-3; no definite D call. The V gene's germline CDR1 is ENHRY and CDR2 SYGVKD. Trimming left V 0 bases short and J 2 bases short, with 8 bases between. The CDR3 contains 15 residues. Here the CDR3 reads CAISESGVPGNTIYF. The DNA for the CDR3 is TGTGCCATCAGTGAGTCCGGGGTACCTGGAAACACCATATATTTT.

This clone was observed a single time. The chain links TRBV19 to TRBJ2-3; TRBD2 aligns across 12 bases. The CDR3 loop spans 15 amino acids. CDR1 is LNHDA and CDR2 is SQIVND in the germline V gene (reference sequence). The V gene end was trimmed by 4 bases and the J gene end by 2 bases; junction bases not matched to a gene: 1. The CDR3 here is CASSRTSGDTDTQYF. CDR3 DNA sequence: TGTGCCAGTAGTAGGACTAGCGGGGACACAGATACGCAGTATTTT.

This chain connects TRBV5-4 to TRBJ2-7, with D possibly matching TRBD1 (6 bases). Trimming shortened V by 3 bases and J by 1 base, and 11 bases separated the two germline ends. Germline V gene sequence: CDR1 SGHNT, CDR2 YYREEE (reference sequence). The CDR3 is 14 residues long. The CDR3 loop is CASSSPTGSYEQYF. The CDR3 nucleotides read TGTGCCAGCAGCTCGCCCACAGGGTCCTACGAGCAGTACTTC.